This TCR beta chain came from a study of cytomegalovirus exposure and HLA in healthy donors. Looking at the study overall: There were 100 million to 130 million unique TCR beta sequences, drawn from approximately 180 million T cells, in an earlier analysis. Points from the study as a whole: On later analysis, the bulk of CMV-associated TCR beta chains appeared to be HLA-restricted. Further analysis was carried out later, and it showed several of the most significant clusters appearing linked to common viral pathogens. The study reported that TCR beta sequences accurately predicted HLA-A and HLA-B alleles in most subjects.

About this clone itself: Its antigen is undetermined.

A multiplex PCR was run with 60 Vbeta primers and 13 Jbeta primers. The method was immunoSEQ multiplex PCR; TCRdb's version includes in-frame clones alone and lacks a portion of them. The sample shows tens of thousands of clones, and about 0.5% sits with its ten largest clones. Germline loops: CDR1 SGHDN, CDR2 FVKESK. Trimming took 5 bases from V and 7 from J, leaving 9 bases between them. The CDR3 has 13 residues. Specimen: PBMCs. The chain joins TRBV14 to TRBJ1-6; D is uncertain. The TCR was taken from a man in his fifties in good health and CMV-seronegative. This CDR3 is CASSTTKNSPLHF. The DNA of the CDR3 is TGTGCCAGCAGCACAACGAAGAATTCACCCCTCCACTTT.